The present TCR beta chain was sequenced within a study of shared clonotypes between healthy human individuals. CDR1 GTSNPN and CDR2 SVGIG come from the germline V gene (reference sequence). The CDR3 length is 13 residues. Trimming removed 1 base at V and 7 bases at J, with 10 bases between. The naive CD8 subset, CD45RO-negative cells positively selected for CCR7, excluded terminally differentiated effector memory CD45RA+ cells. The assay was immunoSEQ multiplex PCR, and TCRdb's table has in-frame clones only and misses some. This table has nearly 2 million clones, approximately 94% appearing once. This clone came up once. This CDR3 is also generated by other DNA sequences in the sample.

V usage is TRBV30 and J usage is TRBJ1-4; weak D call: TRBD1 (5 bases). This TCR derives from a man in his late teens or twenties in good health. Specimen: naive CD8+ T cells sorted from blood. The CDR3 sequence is CAWSGQGGEKLFF. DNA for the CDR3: TGTGCCTGGAGTGGTCAGGGCGGTGAAAAACTGTTTTTT.